A single TCR beta chain is shown here with its context. This record belongs to a study of T cells in localized non-small cell lung cancer. In germline, CDR1 is LNHNV, CDR2 YYDKDF (reference sequence). This CDR3 is 16 amino acids long. V dropped 5 bases and J dropped 3; count of bases not matched to a gene: 10. Data came from immunoSEQ multiplex PCR; TCRdb stores just in-frame clones and leaves some out. This table holds fewer than 2,000 clones, 20% to 30% found once. The chain joins TRBV15 to TRBJ2-3; 8 bases fit TRBD2. The TCR originated in a woman aged 40-69 years with stage II squamous cell lung carcinoma. Here the sequenced sample was normal lung tissue next to the tumor, taken before any cancer treatment. CDR3 sequence reads: CATSRTPGTSTDTQYF. The CDR3 bases are TGTGCCACCAGCCGCACCCCCGGGACTAGTACAGATACGCAGTATTTT.